The 23 T cell receptor beta chains below were found in one sample sequenced in a study of response to subunit inactivated influenza vaccine. Via MiXCR, TCRdb re-called the RT-PCR reads, giving one row per CDR3 protein. This sample has about 540,000 distinct CDR3 sequences, with around 21% found just once. These same records also appear under a second study, on T cells expressing NK-cell markers. That work states: What made the TCR beta cDNA was 5'RACE template switching with UMIs.

Material: CD4+ T cells sorted from PBMCs, obtained roughly 12 days after vaccination. The receptor source for this set is a man in his forties or fifties who received an inactivated influenza vaccine.

This clonotype was found a few times. The chain has TRBV7-2 and TRBJ2-7; possibly TRBD2 for D (5 bases). In germline, CDR1 is SGHTA, CDR2 FQGNSA. The length of the CDR3 is 15 residues. Trimming shortened V by 3 bases and J by 2 bases, and 14 bases separated the two germline ends. The CDR3 protein is CASSLSGHRTYEQYF. The CDR3, as DNA: TGTGCCAGCAGCTTGAGCGGCCACAGAACCTACGAGCAGTACTTC.

This clonotype was detected only a few times. The chain employs TRBV20-1 and TRBJ2-1; weak D call: TRBD1 (6 bases). The V gene's germline CDR1 is DFQATT and CDR2 SNEGSKA (reference sequence). V dropped 4 bases and J dropped 1 base, with 14 bases sitting between them. This CDR3 spans 15 amino acids. This chain's CDR3 is CSANRPGVSYNEQFF. DNA for the CDR3: TGCAGTGCTAATAGACCAGGGGTTTCCTACAATGAGCAGTTCTTC.

The rearrangement links TRBV20-1 to TRBJ2-2, with D unclear. V was clipped by 0 bases and J by 0 bases, with 17 bases between them. Germline V lookup: CDR1 DFQATT, CDR2 SNEGSKA (reference sequence). The CDR3 totals 18 residues. The chain's CDR3 is CSARDSSHQFANTGELFF. The CDR3 coding sequence is TGCAGTGCTAGAGACAGTAGCCATCAGTTCGCGAACACCGGGGAGCTGTTTTTT.

The chain is built from TRBV7-3 and TRBJ2-1; the D gene could be TRBD1 or TRBD2 (5 bases each). The end of the DNA aligns better with TRBJ2-7, so the J call may be wrong. Germline V gives CDR1 SGHTA, CDR2 FQGTGA. There are 15 residues in the CDR3. The CDR3 sequence: CASSMGWGEDNEQYF. CDR3 coding DNA: TGTGCCAGCAGTATGGGGTGGGGAGAGGACAATGAGCAGTACTTC.

This clonotype was seen more than once but under ten times. The gene calls are TRBV20-1 and TRBJ1-1; D is unclear. From germline, CDR1 is DFQATT and CDR2 SNEGSKA (reference sequence). CDR3 length: 15 amino acids. With 0 bases removed from V and 2 bases from J, the gap between germline ends came to 13 bases. The CDR3, as DNA: TGCAGTGCTAGAGATGGCAACAGAGTTAACACTGAAGCTTTCTTT. Translating gives CSARDGNRVNTEAFF.

This chain links TRBV6-1 with TRBJ2-3; weak D call: TRBD2 (5 bases). Germline CDR1 reads MNHNS; CDR2 reads SASEGT. Trimming removed 5 bases from V and 0 bases from J, with 15 bases in between. This CDR3 is 16 amino acids long. The CDR3 nucleotides are TGTGCCAGCAGTCGAAATAGCGCGATAAGCACAGATACGCAGTATTTT. It is translated as CASSRNSAISTDTQYF.

J is TRBJ1-1 and V is TRBV20-1; D possibly corresponds to TRBD1 (5 bases). This CDR3 spans 14 amino acids. V lost 1 base and J lost 8, with 17 bases in between. Germline CDR1 is DFQATT and CDR2 is SNEGSKA (reference sequence). CDR3 region: CSARAGTHVMEAFF. CDR3 sequence (DNA): TGCAGTGCTAGAGCCGGGACCCACGTTATGGAAGCTTTCTTT.

This clonotype was detected only a few times. The V call is TRBV6-2 or TRBV6-3, the J call TRBJ1-6; possible D gene TRBD1, 5 bases. V lost 6 bases to trimming and J lost 9 bases, with 9 bases between them. The CDR3 spans 12 residues. Germline V gene lookup returns CDR1 MNHEY and CDR2 SVGEGT. The CDR3 sequence: CASSAGISPLHF. DNA of the CDR3: TGTGCCAGCAGCGCAGGGATTTCACCCCTCCACTTT.

The chain combines TRBV28 with TRBJ2-7, with TRBD1 identical over 7 bases. Germline assignment: CDR1 MDHEN and CDR2 SYDVKM. V lost 7 bases, J lost 4 bases, and 10 bases stayed unmatched. CDR3 length: 14 residues. The CDR3 spells CASTPGQPPYEQYF. The CDR3 DNA sequence: TGTGCCAGCACCCCGGGACAGCCACCTTACGAGCAGTACTTC.

This clonotype was seen a handful of times. The chain has TRBV4-2 and TRBJ2-1; the match to TRBD2 covers 11 bases. The CDR3 extends over 17 amino acids. J was trimmed by 8 bases and V by 0 bases; bases with no gene match: 9. Germline V CDR1 and CDR2: LGHNA, YNFKEQ. CDR3 in amino acids: CASSQEMISGGAHEQFF. CDR3 DNA: TGTGCCAGCAGCCAAGAGATGATTAGCGGGGGGGCCCATGAGCAGTTCTTC.

The rearrangement joins TRBV27 to TRBJ2-6; D is perhaps TRBD1 (5 bases). The CDR3 spans 19 residues. V was clipped by 11 bases and J by 3 bases, with 29 bases between them. Germline V gene sequence: CDR1 MNHEY, CDR2 SMNVEV (reference sequence). CDR3: CAFSLWRQGSLSGANVLTF. The CDR3 bases are TGTGCCTTCAGTTTATGGCGGCAGGGCTCGTTGAGTGGGGCCAACGTCCTGACTTTC. Full variable domain (rest looked up from reference TRBV27 and TRBJ2-6): EAQVTQNPRYLITVTGKKLTVTCSQNMNHEYMSWYRQDPGLGLRQIYYSMNVEVTDKGDVPEGYKVSRKEKRNFPLILESPSPNQTSLYFCAFSLWRQGSLSGANVLTFGAGSRLTVL.

The chain has TRBV10-3 and TRBJ2-3; 8 positions agree with TRBD1. Germline assignment: CDR1 ENHRY and CDR2 SYGVKD. With 3 bases clipped from V and 3 bases from J, the junction kept 5 bases outside the gene matches. The CDR3 has 15 residues. The CDR3 DNA follows: TGTGCCATCAGTGATGCGAGACAGGGGACAGATACGCAGTATTTT. This codes for CAISDARQGTDTQYF.

The chain links TRBV12-5 to TRBJ1-5, with TRBD1 identical over 9 bases. Looked up from germline, CDR1 is LGHNT and CDR2 is FRNRAP. The CDR3 consists of 19 residues. The J segment lost 0 bases and the V segment lost 4 bases, leaving 13 bases of the junction unmatched. For the CDR3, the DNA is TGTGCTAGTGGTTCCTGGACAGGGGCCGCCGAATATAGCAATCAGCCCCAGCATTTT. Protein product: CASGSWTGAAEYSNQPQHF.

The chain links TRBV5-6 to TRBJ1-2; 8 positions match TRBD1. The CDR3 extends over 16 amino acids. Losses at the gene ends were 5 bases for V and 10 bases for J; bases not matched to a gene: 19. The germline V gene has CDR1 SGHDT and CDR2 YYEEEE. The CDR3, as DNA: TGTGCCAGCAGACAAACAGGGGTCATGGACAGGGATGACTACACCTTC. Amino acids: CASRQTGVMDRDDYTF.

This clonotype was seen a handful of times. V usage is TRBV2 and J usage is TRBJ2-3; 9 positions agree with TRBD2. The CDR3 consists of 14 residues. Per the germline V gene, CDR1 is SNHLY and CDR2 is FYNNEI. V shed 6 bases and J 4 bases; nucleotides not matched to a gene: 5. In DNA form, the CDR3 reads TGTGCCAGCAGGGGCGGGAGGGCGGCAGATACGCAGTATTTT. Its protein is CASRGGRAADTQYF.

The gene calls are TRBV11-2 and TRBJ1-6; 7 nucleotides line up with TRBD1. The CDR3 is made up of 18 amino acids. CDR1 is SGHAT and CDR2 is FQNNGV in the germline V gene. Unmatched junction bases numbered 13, after V lost 0 bases and J lost 8 bases. For the CDR3, the DNA is TGTGCCAGCAGCTTAGAAAAGGTCCCGGGACAGTACTATTCACCCCTCCACTTT. Protein product: CASSLEKVPGQYYSPLHF.

The V call is TRBV20-1, the J call TRBJ2-3, with 8 bases lining up with TRBD2. The CDR3 loop spans 16 amino acids. Germline CDR1 DFQATT, CDR2 SNEGSKA (reference sequence). V lost 2 bases to trimming and J lost 2 bases; unmatched junction nucleotides: 9. The CDR3 sequence is CSARSLTSEVTDTQYF. CDR3 DNA sequence: TGCAGTGCTAGATCCCTGACTAGCGAAGTCACAGATACGCAGTATTTT.

This clonotype has ten or more counts. The chain joins TRBV7-2 to TRBJ2-4, with a weak D call TRBD1 (5 bases). The CDR3 sequence is 12 residues long. Per germline, CDR1 SGHTA and CDR2 FQGNSA. Trimming removed 1 base from V and 10 bases from J, with 8 bases in between. CDR3 in amino acids: CASSLDRQIQYF. DNA of the CDR3: TGTGCCAGCAGCTTAGACAGGCAAATTCAGTACTTC. Drawing the rest from reference TRBV7-2 and TRBJ2-4, the complete variable domain is GAGVSQSPSNKVTEKGKDVELRCDPISGHTALYWYRQSLGQGLEFLIYFQGNSAPDKSGLPSDRFSAERTGGSVSTLTIQRTQQEDSAVYLCASSLDRQIQYFGAGTRLSVL.

The CDR3 loop is CASSQVGTGGEKLFF. CDR3 bases: TGCGCCAGCAGCCAAGTCGGAACAGGGGGCGAAAAACTGTTTTTT. This chain links TRBV4-1 with TRBJ1-4, with TRBD1 matching 9 bases. This CDR3 has 15 residues. The germline V gene encodes CDR1 MGHRA and CDR2 YSYEKL. The V gene end was trimmed by 1 base and the J gene end by 8 bases; junction bases not matched to a gene: 5.

The V gene is TRBV5-4, the J gene TRBJ2-5, with TRBD2 matching over 13 bases. V lost 1 base to trimming and J lost 5 bases; unmatched junction nucleotides: 2. The CDR3 is made up of 15 amino acids. Germline values: CDR1 SGHNT, CDR2 YYREEE (reference sequence). The CDR3 DNA sequence: TGTGCCAGCAGCTTGACTAGCGGGAGGGCCGAGACCCAGTACTTC. It codes for CASSLTSGRAETQYF.

This clonotype was counted between two and nine times. V is TRBV5-1 and J is TRBJ2-5, with 7 bases matching TRBD2. Germline values: CDR1 SGHRS, CDR2 YFSETQ. With V trimmed by 0 bases and J by 1 base, 3 bases remained unmatched. The CDR3 runs to 15 residues. CDR3: CASSLGAGIQETQYF. The CDR3 DNA sequence: TGCGCCAGCAGCTTGGGAGCGGGGATCCAAGAGACCCAGTACTTC.

This clonotype was detected ten times or more. The V call is TRBV12-3 or TRBV12-4, the J call TRBJ2-1, with 9 bases fitting TRBD2. This CDR3 spans 15 amino acids. Unmatched junction bases numbered 5, after V lost 6 bases and J lost 2 bases. CDR3 sequence: CASSGGGATYNEQFF. The DNA of the CDR3 is TGTGCCAGCAGCGGCGGGGGGGCTACCTACAATGAGCAGTTCTTC.

This clonotype was counted at least ten times. The rearrangement joins TRBV2 to TRBJ2-3; D not certain. The V and J ends lost 3 bases and 2 bases respectively, with 18 bases between them. CDR1 and CDR2 (germline): SNHLY, FYNNEI. This CDR3 has 17 amino acids. The CDR3, as DNA: TGTGCCAGCAGTGAGGTATCGGCGGTCCGGGCCACAGATACGCAGTATTTT. This sequence encodes CASSEVSAVRATDTQYF.